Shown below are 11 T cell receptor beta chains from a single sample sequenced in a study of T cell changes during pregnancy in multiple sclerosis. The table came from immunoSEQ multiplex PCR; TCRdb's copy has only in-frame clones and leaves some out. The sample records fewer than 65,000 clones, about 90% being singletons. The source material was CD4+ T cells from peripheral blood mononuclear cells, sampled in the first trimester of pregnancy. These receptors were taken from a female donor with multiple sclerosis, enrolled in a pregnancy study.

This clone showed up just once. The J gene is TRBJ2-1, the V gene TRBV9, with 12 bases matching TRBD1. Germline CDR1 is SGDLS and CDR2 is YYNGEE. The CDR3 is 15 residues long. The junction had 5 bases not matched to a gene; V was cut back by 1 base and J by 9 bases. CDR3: CASSVRDRGRGEQFF. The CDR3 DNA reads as TGTGCCAGCAGCGTACGGGACAGGGGGCGAGGTGAGCAGTTCTTC.

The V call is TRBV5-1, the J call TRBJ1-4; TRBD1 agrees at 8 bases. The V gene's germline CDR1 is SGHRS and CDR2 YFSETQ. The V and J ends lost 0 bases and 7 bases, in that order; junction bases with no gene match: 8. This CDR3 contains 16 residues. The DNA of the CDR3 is TGCGCCAGCAGCTTGGAGGTGGCGGACAGGGCTGAAAAACTGTTTTTT. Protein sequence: CASSLEVADRAEKLFF.

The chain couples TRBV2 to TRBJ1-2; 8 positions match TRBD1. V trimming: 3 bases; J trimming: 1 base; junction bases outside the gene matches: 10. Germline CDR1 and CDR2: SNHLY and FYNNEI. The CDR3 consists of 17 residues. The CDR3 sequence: CASSERTGWPYNYGYTF. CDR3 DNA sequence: TGTGCCAGCAGTGAGCGGACAGGGTGGCCTTATAACTATGGCTACACCTTC.

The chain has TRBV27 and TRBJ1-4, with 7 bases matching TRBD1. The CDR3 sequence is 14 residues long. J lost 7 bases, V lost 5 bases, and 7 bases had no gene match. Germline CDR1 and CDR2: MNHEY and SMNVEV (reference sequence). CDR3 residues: CASSARGRGEKLFF. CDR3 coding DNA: TGTGCCAGCAGTGCTAGGGGGCGGGGTGAAAAACTGTTTTTT.

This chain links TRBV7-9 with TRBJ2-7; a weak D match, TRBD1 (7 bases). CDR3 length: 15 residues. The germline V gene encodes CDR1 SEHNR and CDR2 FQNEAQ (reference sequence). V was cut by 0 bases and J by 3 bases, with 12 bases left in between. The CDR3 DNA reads TGTGCCAGCAGCTTAGCCCCAGGGGGAGGCTACGAGCAGTACTTC. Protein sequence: CASSLAPGGGYEQYF.

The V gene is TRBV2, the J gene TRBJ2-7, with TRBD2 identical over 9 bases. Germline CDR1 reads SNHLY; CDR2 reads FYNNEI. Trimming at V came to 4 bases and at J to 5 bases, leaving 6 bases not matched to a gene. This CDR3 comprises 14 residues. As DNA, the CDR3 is TGTGCCAGCAGTGGTGGCGGGGGGGCGGACGAGCAGTACTTC. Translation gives CASSGGGGADEQYF.

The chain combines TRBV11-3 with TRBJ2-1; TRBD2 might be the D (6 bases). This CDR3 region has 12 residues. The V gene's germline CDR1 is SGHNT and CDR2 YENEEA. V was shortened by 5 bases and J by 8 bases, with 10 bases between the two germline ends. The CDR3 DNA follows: TGTGCCAGCAGCCCCCCGGGGGATGAGCAGTTCTTC. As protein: CASSPPGDEQFF. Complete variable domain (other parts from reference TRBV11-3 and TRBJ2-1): EAGVVQSPRYKIIEKKQPVAFWCNPISGHNTLYWYLQNLGQGPELLIRYENEEAVDDSQLPKDRFSAERLKGVDSTLKIQPAELGDSAVYLCASSPPGDEQFFGPGTRLTVL.

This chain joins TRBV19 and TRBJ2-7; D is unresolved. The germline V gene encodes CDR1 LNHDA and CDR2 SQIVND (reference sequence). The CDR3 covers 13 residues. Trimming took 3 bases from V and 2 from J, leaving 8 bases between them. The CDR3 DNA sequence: TGTGCCAGTAGTATTGGGCAGGCCTACGAGCAGTACTTC. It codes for CASSIGQAYEQYF.

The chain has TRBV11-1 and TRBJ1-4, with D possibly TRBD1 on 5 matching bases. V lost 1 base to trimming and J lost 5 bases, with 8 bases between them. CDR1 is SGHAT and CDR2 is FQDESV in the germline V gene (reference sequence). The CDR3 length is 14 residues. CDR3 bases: TGTGCCAGCAGCTTAGGGACAAGGAATGAAAAACTGTTTTTT. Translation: CASSLGTRNEKLFF.

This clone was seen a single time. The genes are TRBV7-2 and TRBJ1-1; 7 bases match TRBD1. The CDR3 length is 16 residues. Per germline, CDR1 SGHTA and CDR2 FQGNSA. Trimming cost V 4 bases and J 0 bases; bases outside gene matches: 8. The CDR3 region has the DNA TGTGCCAGCAGCTCCCCCAGGGGGAATATGAACACTGAAGCTTTCTTT. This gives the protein CASSSPRGNMNTEAFF.

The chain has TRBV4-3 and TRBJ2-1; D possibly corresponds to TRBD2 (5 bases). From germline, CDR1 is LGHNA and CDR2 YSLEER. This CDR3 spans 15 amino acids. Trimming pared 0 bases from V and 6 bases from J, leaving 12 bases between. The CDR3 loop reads CASSQDRRGSNEQFF. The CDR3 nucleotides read TGCGCCAGCAGCCAAGATCGACGTGGGAGCAATGAGCAGTTCTTC.